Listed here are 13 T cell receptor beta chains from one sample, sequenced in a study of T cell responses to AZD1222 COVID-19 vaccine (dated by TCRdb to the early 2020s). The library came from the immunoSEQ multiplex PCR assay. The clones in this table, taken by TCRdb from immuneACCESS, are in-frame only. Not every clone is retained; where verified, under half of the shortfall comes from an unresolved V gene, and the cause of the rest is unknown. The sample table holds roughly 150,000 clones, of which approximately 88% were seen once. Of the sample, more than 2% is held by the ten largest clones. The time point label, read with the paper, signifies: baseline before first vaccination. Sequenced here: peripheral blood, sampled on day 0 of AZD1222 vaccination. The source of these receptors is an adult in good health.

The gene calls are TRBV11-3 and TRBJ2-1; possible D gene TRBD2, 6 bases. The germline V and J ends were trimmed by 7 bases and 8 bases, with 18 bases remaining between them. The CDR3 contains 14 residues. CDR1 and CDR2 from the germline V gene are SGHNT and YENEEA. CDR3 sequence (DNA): TGTGCCAGCACCCCGACTAGGTCTGCTTATGAGCAGTTCTTC. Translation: CASTPTRSAYEQFF.

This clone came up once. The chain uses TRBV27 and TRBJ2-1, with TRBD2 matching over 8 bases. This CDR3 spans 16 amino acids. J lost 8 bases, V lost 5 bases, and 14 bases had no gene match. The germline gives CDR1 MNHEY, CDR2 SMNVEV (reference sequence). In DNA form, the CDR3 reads TGTGCCAGCAGTCCCCTTATCGCGGGAGGTTCCCATGAGCAGTTCTTC. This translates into CASSPLIAGGSHEQFF.

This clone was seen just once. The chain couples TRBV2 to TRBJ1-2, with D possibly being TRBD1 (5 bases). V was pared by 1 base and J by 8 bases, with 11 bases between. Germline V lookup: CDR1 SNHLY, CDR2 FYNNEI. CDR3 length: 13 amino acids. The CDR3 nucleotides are TGTGCCAGCAGTGAAGGAGGGGTTGGAGGCTACACCTTC. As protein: CASSEGGVGGYTF. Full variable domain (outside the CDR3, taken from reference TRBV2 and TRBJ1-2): EPEVTQTPSHQVTQMGQEVILRCVPISNHLYFYWYRQILGQKVEFLVSFYNNEISEKSEIFDDQFSVERPDGSNFTLKIRSTKLEDSAMYFCASSEGGVGGYTFGSGTRLTVV.

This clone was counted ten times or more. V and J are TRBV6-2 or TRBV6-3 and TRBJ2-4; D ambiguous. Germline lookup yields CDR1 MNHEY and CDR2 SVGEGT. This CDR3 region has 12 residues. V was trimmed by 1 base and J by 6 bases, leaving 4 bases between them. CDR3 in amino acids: CASSYLRNIQYF. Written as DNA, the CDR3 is TGTGCCAGCAGTTACTTAAGAAACATTCAGTACTTC.

The CDR3 loop is CASSPSPRGTSTDTQYF. DNA for the CDR3: TGTGCCAGCTCACCAAGCCCGAGAGGAACTAGCACAGATACGCAGTATTTT. The V and J genes are TRBV18 and TRBJ2-3; D unresolved. Trimming stripped 2 bases from V and 0 bases from J, with 15 bases between. Germline-derived CDR1 and CDR2 are KGHSH and LQKENI. The CDR3 runs to 17 residues.

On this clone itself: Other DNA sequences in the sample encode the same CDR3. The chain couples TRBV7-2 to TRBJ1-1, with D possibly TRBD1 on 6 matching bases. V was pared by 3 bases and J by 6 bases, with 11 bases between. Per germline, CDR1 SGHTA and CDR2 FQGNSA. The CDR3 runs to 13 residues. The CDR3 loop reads CASSFLQGSEAFF. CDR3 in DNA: TGTGCCAGCAGCTTCCTACAGGGATCTGAAGCTTTCTTT.

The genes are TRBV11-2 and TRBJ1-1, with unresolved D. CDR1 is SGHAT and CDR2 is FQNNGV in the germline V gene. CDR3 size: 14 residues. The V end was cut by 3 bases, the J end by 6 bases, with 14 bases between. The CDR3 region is CASSLREPPAEAFF. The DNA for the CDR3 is TGTGCCAGCAGCTTGCGGGAGCCCCCCGCTGAAGCTTTCTTT.

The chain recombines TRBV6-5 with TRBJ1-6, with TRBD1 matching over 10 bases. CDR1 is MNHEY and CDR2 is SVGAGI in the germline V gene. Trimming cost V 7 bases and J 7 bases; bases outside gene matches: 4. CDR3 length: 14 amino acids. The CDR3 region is CASTGQGGNSPLHF. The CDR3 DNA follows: TGTGCCAGCACTGGACAGGGGGGGAATTCACCCCTCCACTTT.

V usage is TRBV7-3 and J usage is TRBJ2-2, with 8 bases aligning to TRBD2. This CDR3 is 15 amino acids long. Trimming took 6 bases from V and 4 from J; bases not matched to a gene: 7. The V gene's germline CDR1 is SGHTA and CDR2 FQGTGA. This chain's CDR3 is CASSHAGGTTGELFF. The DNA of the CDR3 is TGTGCCAGCAGTCATGCGGGAGGCACCACCGGGGAGCTGTTTTTT.

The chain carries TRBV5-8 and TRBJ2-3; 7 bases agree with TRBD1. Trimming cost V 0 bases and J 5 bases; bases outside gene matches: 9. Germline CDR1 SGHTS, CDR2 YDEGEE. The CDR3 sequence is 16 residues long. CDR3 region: CASSLAGRTGQDTQYF. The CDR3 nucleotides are TGTGCCAGCAGCTTGGCCGGGCGGACAGGCCAAGATACGCAGTATTTT. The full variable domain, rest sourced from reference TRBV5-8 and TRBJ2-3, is EAGVTQSPTHLIKTRGQQATLRCSPISGHTSVYWYQQALGLGLQFLLWYDEGEERNRGNFPPRFSGRQFPNYSSELNVNALELEDSALYLCASSLAGRTGQDTQYFGPGTRLTVL.

The CDR3 loop is CAWGGRGSSGNTIYF. The CDR3 DNA reads as TGTGCCTGGGGAGGACGGGGGAGCTCTGGAAACACCATATATTTT. This chain connects TRBV30 to TRBJ1-3, with D possibly matching TRBD1 (5 bases). CDR3 length: 15 amino acids. Looked up from germline, CDR1 is GTSNPN and CDR2 is SVGIG (reference sequence). Deletions cut 5 bases from V and 0 bases from J, with 14 bases between.

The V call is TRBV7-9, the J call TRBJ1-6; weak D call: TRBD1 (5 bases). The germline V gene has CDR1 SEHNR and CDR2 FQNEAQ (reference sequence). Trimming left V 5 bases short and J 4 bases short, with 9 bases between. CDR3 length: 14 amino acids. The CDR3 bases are TGTGCCAGCAGCGGTCAGGGATATAATTCACCCCTCCACTTT. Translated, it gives CASSGQGYNSPLHF.

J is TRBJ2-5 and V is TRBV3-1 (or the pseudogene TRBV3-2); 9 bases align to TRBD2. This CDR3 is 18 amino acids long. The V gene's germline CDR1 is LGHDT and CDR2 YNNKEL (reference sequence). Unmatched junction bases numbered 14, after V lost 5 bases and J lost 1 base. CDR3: CASSRQPLTSGSQETQYF. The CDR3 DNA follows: TGTGCCAGCAGCAGACAACCCCTGACTAGCGGATCCCAAGAGACCCAGTACTTC.